These T cell receptor beta chains were read from a single sample in a study of T-cell memory formation after mild COVID-19. Each CDR3 protein is one row after TCRdb ran MiXCR on the 5' RACE reads. The sample lists around 310,000 distinct CDR3 sequences, roughly an eighth seen once, with over 20% in the top ten. The sequenced material came from PBMCs or a T cell subset sorted from them (not recorded which). These receptors came from a man younger than 35 who had mild COVID-19 (a few samples of this study predate the infection). Cell type and time point are not known. CDR3s include the opening cysteine and the closing phenylalanine or tryptophan. The D gene is left open where the match is weak. Where a row states a size, it is once, few, many or the class of an expanded clone; other rows omit it.

D,size,J,length,V,CDR3,DNA
-,-,TRBJ1-5,13,TRBV4-3,CASSQDGHQPQHF,TGCGCCAGCAGCCAAGACGGCCATCAGCCCCAGCATTTT
TRBD1,-,TRBJ1-1,15,TRBV7-9,CASSSQGTGSTEAFF,TGTGCCAGCAGCTCCCAGGGGACAGGATCGACTGAAGCTTTCTTT
TRBD1,-,TRBJ2-7,14,TRBV12-3/TRBV12-4,CASSSGQGWDEQYF,TGTGCCAGCAGTTCGGGACAGGGGTGGGACGAGCAGTACTTC
TRBD1,-,TRBJ2-7,13,TRBV6-2/TRBV6-3,CASDSQGAYEQYF,TGTGCCAGCGATAGCCAGGGGGCCTACGAGCAGTACTTC
-,-,TRBJ1-5,14,TRBV28,CASQWGMGNQPQHF,TGTGCCAGCCAGTGGGGTATGGGCAATCAGCCCCAGCATTTT
TRBD2,-,TRBJ2-3,14,TRBV30,CAWSTAGGWDTQYF,TGTGCCTGGAGTACCGCGGGGGGATGGGATACGCAGTATTTT
-,few,TRBJ2-5,14,TRBV12-3/TRBV12-4,CASSLAGLGETQYF,TGTGCCAGCAGTTTAGCAGGCTTGGGAGAGACCCAGTACTTC
TRBD1,-,TRBJ1-1,15,TRBV7-6,CASSKDRDPNTEAFF,TGTGCCAGCAGCAAGGACAGGGACCCGAACACTGAAGCTTTCTTT
TRBD1,many,TRBJ1-1,14,TRBV7-2,CASSSIGGRTEAFF,TGTGCCAGCAGCTCCATAGGGGGCCGGACTGAAGCTTTCTTT
-,-,TRBJ2-3,15,TRBV6-1,CASTLNTGGTDTQYF,TGTGCCAGCACCTTGAACACCGGAGGGACAGATACGCAGTATTTT
-,-,TRBJ1-1,12,TRBV7-9,CASSSADTEAFF,TGTGCCAGCAGCTCCGCGGACACTGAAGCTTTCTTT
-,many,TRBJ2-5,14,TRBV7-2,CASSFGDRQETQYF,TGTGCCAGCAGCTTTGGTGACAGGCAAGAGACCCAGTACTTC
TRBD1,few,TRBJ1-6,19,TRBV6-5,CASSYSIALGTGEWSPLHF,TGTGCCAGCAGTTACTCGATCGCGCTCGGGACAGGGGAATGGTCACCCCTCCACTTT
-,-,TRBJ1-1,13,TRBV6-6,CASSPPMDTEAFF,TGTGCCAGCAGCCCACCAATGGACACTGAAGCTTTCTTT
TRBD2,few,TRBJ2-1,15,TRBV20-1,CSARFPSGGANEQFF,TGCAGTGCTAGATTCCCTAGCGGGGGGGCTAATGAGCAGTTCTTC
-,few,TRBJ1-5,14,TRBV18,CASSPPSSNQPQHF,TGTGCCAGCTCACCGCCTTCGAGCAATCAGCCCCAGCATTTT
-,many,TRBJ2-3,15,TRBV7-2,CASSLGGTSTDTQYF,TGTGCCAGCAGCTTAGGCGGGACCTCCACAGATACGCAGTATTTT
-,-,TRBJ2-7,15,TRBV11-2,CASSSPRVGPYEQYF,TGTGCCAGCAGCTCCCCCCGGGTTGGACCATACGAGCAGTACTTC
-,few,TRBJ2-7,13,TRBV10-1,CASASHGVVEQYF,TGCGCCAGCGCTAGCCACGGGGTTGTTGAGCAGTACTTC
TRBD1,-,TRBJ2-7,16,TRBV5-8,CASSPGTAGRDDEQYF,TGTGCCAGCAGCCCAGGGACAGCCGGTCGGGACGACGAGCAGTACTTC
TRBD2,many,TRBJ2-3,16,TRBV7-2,CASSLGSGGPTDTQYF,TGTGCCAGCAGCTTGGGTAGCGGGGGCCCCACAGATACGCAGTATTTT
-,few,TRBJ2-2,13,TRBV16,CASSQRRDGELFF,TGTGCCAGCAGCCAAAGGAGGGACGGGGAGCTGTTTTTT
-,few,TRBJ1-4,12,TRBV7-9,CASSNTGEKLFF,TGTGCCAGCAGCAACACAGGTGAAAAACTGTTTTTT
-,few,TRBJ2-5,16,TRBV9,CASSVGGFLGSETQYF,TGTGCCAGCAGCGTAGGGGGCTTTCTCGGGTCGGAGACCCAGTACTTC
-,few,TRBJ1-5,15,TRBV28,CASTLPGGGNQPQHF,TGTGCCAGCACCCTTCCTGGAGGGGGCAATCAGCCCCAGCATTTT